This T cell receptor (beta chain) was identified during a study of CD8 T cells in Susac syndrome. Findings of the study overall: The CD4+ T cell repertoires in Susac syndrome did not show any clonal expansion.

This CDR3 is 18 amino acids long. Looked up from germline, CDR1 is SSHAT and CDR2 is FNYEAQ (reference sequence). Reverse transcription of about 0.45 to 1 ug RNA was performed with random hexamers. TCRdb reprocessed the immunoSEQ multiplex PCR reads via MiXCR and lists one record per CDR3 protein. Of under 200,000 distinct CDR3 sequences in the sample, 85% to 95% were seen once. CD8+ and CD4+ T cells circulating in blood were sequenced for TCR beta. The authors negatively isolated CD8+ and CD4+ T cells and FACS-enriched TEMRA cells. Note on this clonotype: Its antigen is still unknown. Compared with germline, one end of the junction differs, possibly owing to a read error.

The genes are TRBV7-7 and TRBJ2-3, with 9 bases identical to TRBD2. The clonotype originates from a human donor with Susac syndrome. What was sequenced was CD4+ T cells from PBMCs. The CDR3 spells CASSLAAGGRASTDTQYF. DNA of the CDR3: TGTGCTAGCAGCTTAGCAGCGGGGGGTCGTGCTAGCACAGATACGCAGTATTTT.